These T cell receptor beta chains were read from a single sample in a study of CD8 T cells in ankylosing spondylitis. TCRdb used MiXCR to reprocess the 5' RACE reads, holding one entry per CDR3 protein. The top ten clones hold 9.5% to 12% of a sample with 200,000 or so distinct CDR3 sequences, 10% to 15% of them seen once. The sequenced sample was blood, either unsorted or a sorted T cell fraction (not recorded which). The receptors originated from a female donor with ankylosing spondylitis or in good health (not recorded which). Both conserved end residues are part of each CDR3. The D gene is left open where the match is weak. Size is stated for part of the rows, as once, few or many counts, or as a class when the clone is expanded.

v_call	clone_size	j_call	d_call	cdr3_aa	cdr3_nt
TRBV19	many	TRBJ1-6	NA	CASSIADSPLHF	TGTGCCAGTAGTATCGCGGATTCACCCCTCCACTTT
TRBV12-3/TRBV12-4	many	TRBJ2-3	TRBD2	CASSLEMGGADTQYF	TGTGCCAGCAGTTTAGAAATGGGGGGGGCAGATACGCAGTATTTT
TRBV29-1	few	TRBJ2-3	NA	CSVGWDTQYF	TGCAGCGTTGGATGGGATACGCAGTATTTT
TRBV7-9	few	TRBJ2-7	TRBD2	CASSSGTSPNDEQYF	TGTGCCAGCAGCTCAGGGACTAGTCCTAATGACGAGCAGTACTTC
TRBV19	NA	TRBJ1-6	NA	CASSDGFSSYNSPLHF	TGTGCCAGTAGTGACGGTTTCAGCTCCTATAATTCACCCCTCCACTTT
TRBV6-5	NA	TRBJ1-6	NA	CASSYSSGEQNSPLHF	TGTGCCAGCAGTTACTCGTCTGGGGAGCAGAATTCACCCCTCCACTTT
TRBV6-2/TRBV6-3	many	TRBJ1-1	NA	CASSYSKSGGFDTEAFF	TGTGCCAGCAGTTACTCGAAAAGCGGGGGATTCGACACTGAAGCTTTCTTT
TRBV5-4	many	TRBJ2-7	TRBD2	CACGVAGTYEQYF	TGTGCCTGCGGGGTAGCGGGAACGTACGAGCAGTACTTC
TRBV20-1	many	TRBJ2-1	NA	CSAREWHYEQFF	TGCAGTGCTAGAGAGTGGCACTATGAGCAGTTCTTC
TRBV28	many	TRBJ2-7	NA	CASSSFGIRQYF	TGTGCCAGCAGTTCCTTTGGGATAAGGCAGTACTTC
TRBV27	many	TRBJ2-1	TRBD2	CASSLSGTGTSAYNEQFF	TGTGCCAGCAGTTTATCGGGGACCGGGACTAGCGCCTACAATGAGCAGTTCTTC
TRBV30	NA	TRBJ1-1	NA	CAWSRTPDTEAFF	TGTGCCTGGAGTCGAACCCCGGACACTGAAGCTTTCTTT
TRBV5-1	many	TRBJ2-3	TRBD2	CASSLGVAGPTDTQYF	TGCGCCAGCAGCTTGGGGGTAGCGGGCCCCACAGATACGCAGTATTTT
TRBV5-6	many	TRBJ1-5	TRBD1	CASSLARGRVYSNQPQHF	TGTGCCAGCAGCTTGGCCAGGGGGCGCGTCTATAGCAATCAGCCCCAGCATTTT
TRBV7-2	NA	TRBJ1-1	NA	CASSPPLSKQGWIEAFF	TGTGCCAGCAGCCCTCCGTTATCTAAACAGGGTTGGATTGAAGCTTTCTTT
TRBV4-1	many	TRBJ2-1	TRBD2	CASSQVAGGGDEQFF	TGCGCCAGCAGCCAAGTGGCGGGAGGTGGCGATGAGCAGTTCTTC
TRBV12-3/TRBV12-4	NA	TRBJ2-1	NA	CASLHGSSYNEQFF	TGTGCCAGTTTACACGGGAGCTCCTACAATGAGCAGTTCTTC
TRBV5-1	few	TRBJ1-1	NA	CASSLISNTEAFF	TGCGCCAGCAGCTTAATTTCCAACACTGAAGCTTTCTTT
TRBV7-2	NA	TRBJ2-7	NA	CASAPGTAYEQYF	TGTGCCAGCGCGCCCGGGACGGCTTACGAGCAGTACTTC